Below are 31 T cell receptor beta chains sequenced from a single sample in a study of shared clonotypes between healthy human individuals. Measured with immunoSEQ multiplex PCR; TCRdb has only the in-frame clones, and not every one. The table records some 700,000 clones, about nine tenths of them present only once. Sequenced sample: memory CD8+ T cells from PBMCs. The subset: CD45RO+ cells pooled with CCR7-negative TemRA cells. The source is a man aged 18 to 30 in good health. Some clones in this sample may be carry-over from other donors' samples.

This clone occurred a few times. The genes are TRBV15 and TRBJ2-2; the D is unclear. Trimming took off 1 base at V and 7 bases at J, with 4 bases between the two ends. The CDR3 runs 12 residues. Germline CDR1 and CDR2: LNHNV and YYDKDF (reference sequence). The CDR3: CATSRGIGELFF. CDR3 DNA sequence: TGTGCCACCAGCAGAGGTATCGGGGAGCTGTTTTTT.

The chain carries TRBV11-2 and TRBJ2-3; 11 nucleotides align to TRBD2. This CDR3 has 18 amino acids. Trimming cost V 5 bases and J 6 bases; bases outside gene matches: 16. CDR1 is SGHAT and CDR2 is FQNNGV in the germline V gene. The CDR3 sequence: CASSIKRILAGGRDTQYF. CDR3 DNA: TGTGCCAGCAGCATCAAAAGAATCTTAGCGGGAGGGCGGGATACGCAGTATTTT.

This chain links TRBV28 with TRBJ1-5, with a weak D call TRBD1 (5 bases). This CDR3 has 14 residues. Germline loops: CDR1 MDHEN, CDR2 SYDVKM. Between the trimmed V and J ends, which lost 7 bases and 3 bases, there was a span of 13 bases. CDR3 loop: CASTIGHLNQPQHF. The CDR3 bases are TGTGCCAGCACCATCGGACACCTCAATCAGCCCCAGCATTTT.

The CDR3 reads CASSLIQGPHEQYF. The CDR3 DNA reads as TGTGCCAGCAGTTTGATACAGGGACCCCACGAGCAGTACTTC. The V gene is TRBV27, the J gene TRBJ2-7, with a possible D match to TRBD1 (6 bases). The CDR3 consists of 14 residues. Germline assignment: CDR1 MNHEY and CDR2 SMNVEV (reference sequence). V was clipped by 3 bases and J by 5 bases, with 14 bases between them.

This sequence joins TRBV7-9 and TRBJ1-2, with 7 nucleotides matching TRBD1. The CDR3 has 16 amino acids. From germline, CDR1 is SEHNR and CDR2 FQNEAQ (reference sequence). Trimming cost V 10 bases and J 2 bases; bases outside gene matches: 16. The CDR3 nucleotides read TGTGCCACCAAGGGGACCGGGACAGACATGAACTATGGCTACACCTTC. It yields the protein CATKGTGTDMNYGYTF.

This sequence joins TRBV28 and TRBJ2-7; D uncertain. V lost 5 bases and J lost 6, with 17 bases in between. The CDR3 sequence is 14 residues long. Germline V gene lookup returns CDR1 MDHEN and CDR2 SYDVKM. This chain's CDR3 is CASSHEASSREQYF. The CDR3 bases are TGTGCCAGCAGTCACGAAGCGAGCTCCCGCGAGCAGTACTTC.

CDR3 in DNA: TGCGCCAGCAGGGGGCGTGTCGAGCAGTACTTC. Translated: CASRGRVEQYF. The J gene is TRBJ2-7, the V gene TRBV5-1, with D perhaps TRBD1 (5 bases). The CDR3 extends over 11 amino acids. CDR1 SGHRS and CDR2 YFSETQ come from the germline V gene. V lost 5 bases and J 6 bases, leaving 9 bases between the germline ends.

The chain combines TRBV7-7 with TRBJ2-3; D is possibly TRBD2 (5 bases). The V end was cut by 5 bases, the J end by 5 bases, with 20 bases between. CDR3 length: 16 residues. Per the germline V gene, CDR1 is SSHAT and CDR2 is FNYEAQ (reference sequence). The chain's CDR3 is CASSLLPGSRVDTQYF. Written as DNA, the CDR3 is TGTGCCAGCAGCCTCCTGCCGGGGTCGAGGGTAGATACGCAGTATTTT.

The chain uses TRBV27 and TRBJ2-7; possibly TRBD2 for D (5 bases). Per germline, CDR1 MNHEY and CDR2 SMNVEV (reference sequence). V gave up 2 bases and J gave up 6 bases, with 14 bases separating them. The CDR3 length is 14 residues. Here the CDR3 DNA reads TGTGCCAGCAGTTTAGGTGGTCCCGCGGGCGAGCAGTACTTC. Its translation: CASSLGGPAGEQYF.

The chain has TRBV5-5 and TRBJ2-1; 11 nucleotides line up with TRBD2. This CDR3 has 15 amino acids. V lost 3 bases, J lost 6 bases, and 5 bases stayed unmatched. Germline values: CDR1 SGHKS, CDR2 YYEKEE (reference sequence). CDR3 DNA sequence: TGTGCCAGCAGCTCGGGACTAGCGGCGCCCAATGAGCAGTTCTTC. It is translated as CASSSGLAAPNEQFF.

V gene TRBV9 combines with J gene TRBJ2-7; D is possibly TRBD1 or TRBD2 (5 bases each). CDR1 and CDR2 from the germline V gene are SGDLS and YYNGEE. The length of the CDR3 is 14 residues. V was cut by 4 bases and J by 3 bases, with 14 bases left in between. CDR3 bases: TGTGCCAGCAGCTCCCGGGACGAAAACTACGAGCAGTACTTC. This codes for CASSSRDENYEQYF. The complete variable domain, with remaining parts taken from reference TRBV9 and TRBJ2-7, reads DSGVTQTPKHLITATGQRVTLRCSPRSGDLSVYWYQQSLDQGLQFLIQYYNGEERAKGNILERFSAQQFPDLHSELNLSSLELGDSALYFCASSSRDENYEQYFGPGTRLTVT.

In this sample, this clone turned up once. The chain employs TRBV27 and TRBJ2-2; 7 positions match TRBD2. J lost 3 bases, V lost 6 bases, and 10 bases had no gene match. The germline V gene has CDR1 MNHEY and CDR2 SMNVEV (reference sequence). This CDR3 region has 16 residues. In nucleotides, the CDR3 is TGTGCCAGCAGCTTGGCCCGGGAGGATGACACCGGGGAGCTGTTTTTT. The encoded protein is CASSLAREDDTGELFF.

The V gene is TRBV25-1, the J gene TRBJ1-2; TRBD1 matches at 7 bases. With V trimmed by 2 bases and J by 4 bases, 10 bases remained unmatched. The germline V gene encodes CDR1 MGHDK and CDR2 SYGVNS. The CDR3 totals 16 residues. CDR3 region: CASSEVTDREGYGYTF. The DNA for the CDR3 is TGTGCCAGCAGTGAAGTGACTGACAGGGAGGGCTATGGCTACACCTTC.

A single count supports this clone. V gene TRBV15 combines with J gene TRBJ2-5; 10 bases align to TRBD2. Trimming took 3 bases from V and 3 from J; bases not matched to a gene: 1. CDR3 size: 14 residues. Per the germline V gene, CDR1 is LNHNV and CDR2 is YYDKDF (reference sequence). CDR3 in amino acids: CATSSSGRKETQYF. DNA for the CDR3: TGTGCCACCAGCAGTAGCGGGAGGAAAGAGACCCAGTACTTC.

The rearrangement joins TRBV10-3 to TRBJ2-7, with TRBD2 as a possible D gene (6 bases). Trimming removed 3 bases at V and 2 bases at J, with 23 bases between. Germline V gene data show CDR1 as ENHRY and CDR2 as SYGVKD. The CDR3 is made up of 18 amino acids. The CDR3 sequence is CAISERTRVADVTYEQYF. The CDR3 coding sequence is TGTGCCATCAGTGAACGGACCCGGGTAGCGGATGTTACCTACGAGCAGTACTTC.

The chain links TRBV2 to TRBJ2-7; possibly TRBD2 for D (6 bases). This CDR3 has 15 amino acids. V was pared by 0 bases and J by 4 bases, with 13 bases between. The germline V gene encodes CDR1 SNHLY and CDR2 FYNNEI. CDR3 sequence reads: CASSEASGLQYEQYF. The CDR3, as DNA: TGTGCCAGCAGTGAAGCCTCGGGACTCCAATACGAGCAGTACTTC. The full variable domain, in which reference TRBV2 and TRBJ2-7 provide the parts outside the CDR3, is EPEVTQTPSHQVTQMGQEVILRCVPISNHLYFYWYRQILGQKVEFLVSFYNNEISEKSEIFDDQFSVERPDGSNFTLKIRSTKLEDSAMYFCASSEASGLQYEQYFGPGTRLTVT.

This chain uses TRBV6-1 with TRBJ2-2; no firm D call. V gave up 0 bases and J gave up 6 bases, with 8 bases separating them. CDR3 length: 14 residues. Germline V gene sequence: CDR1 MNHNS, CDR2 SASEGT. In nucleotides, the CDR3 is TGTGCCAGCAGTGAAGCTTCCGGCGCCGGGGAGCTGTTTTTT. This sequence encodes CASSEASGAGELFF.

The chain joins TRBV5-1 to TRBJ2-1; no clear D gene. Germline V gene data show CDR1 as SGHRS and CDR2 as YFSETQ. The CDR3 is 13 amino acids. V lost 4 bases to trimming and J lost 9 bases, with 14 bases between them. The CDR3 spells CASSPPAVGEQFF. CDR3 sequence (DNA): TGCGCCAGCAGCCCCCCTGCGGTTGGTGAGCAGTTCTTC. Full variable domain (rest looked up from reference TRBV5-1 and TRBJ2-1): KAGVTQTPRYLIKTRGQQVTLSCSPISGHRSVSWYQQTPGQGLQFLFEYFSETQRNKGNFPGRFSGRQFSNSRSEMNVSTLELGDSALYLCASSPPAVGEQFFGPGTRLTVL.

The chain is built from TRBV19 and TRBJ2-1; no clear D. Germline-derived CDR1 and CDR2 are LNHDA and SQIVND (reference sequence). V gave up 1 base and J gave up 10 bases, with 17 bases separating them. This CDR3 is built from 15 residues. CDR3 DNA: TGTGCCAGTAGTATAGTACCGGGTAAGGCAGGCGAGCAGTTCTTC. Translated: CASSIVPGKAGEQFF. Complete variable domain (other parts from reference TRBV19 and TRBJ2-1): DGGITQSPKYLFRKEGQNVTLSCEQNLNHDAMYWYRQDPGQGLRLIYYSQIVNDFQKGDIAEGYSVSREKKESFPLTVTSAQKNPTAFYLCASSIVPGKAGEQFFGPGTRLTVL.

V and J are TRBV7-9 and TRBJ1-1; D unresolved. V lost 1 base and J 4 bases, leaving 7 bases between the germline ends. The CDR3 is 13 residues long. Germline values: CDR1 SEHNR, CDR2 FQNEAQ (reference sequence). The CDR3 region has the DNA TGTGCCAGCAGCTTAGGGCCGACCACTGAAGCTTTCTTT. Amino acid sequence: CASSLGPTTEAFF.

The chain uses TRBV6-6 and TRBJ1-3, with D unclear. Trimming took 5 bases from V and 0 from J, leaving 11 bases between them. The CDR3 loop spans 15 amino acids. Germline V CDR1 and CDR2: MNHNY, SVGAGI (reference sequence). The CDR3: CASSPLKDSGNTIYF. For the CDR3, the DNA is TGTGCCAGCAGTCCTCTCAAAGACTCTGGAAACACCATATATTTT.

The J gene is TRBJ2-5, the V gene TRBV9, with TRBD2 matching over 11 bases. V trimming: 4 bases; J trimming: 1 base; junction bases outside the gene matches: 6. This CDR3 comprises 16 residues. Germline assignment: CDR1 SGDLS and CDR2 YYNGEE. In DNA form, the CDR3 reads TGTGCCAGCAGCCCCGGGACTAGCGGCGTCCAAGAGACCCAGTACTTC. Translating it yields CASSPGTSGVQETQYF.

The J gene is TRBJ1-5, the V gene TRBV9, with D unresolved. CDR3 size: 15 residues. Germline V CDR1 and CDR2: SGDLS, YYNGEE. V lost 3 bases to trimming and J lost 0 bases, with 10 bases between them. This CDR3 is CASSDTPYSNQPQHF. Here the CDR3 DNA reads TGTGCCAGCAGCGACACCCCTTATAGCAATCAGCCCCAGCATTTT. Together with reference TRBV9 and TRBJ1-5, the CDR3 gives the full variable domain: DSGVTQTPKHLITATGQRVTLRCSPRSGDLSVYWYQQSLDQGLQFLIQYYNGEERAKGNILERFSAQQFPDLHSELNLSSLELGDSALYFCASSDTPYSNQPQHFGDGTRLSIL.

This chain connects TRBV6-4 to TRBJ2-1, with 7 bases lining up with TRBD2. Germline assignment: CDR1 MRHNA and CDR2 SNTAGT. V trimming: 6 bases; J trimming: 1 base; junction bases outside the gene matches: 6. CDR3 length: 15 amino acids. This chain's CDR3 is CASRDIAGSYNEQFF. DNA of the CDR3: TGTGCCAGCAGGGACATAGCGGGTTCCTACAATGAGCAGTTCTTC.

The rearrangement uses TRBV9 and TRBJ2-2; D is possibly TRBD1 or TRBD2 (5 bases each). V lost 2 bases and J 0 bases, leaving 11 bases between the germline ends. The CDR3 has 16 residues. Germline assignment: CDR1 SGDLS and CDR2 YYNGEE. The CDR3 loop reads CASSVSGPPNTGELFF. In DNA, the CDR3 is TGTGCCAGCAGCGTCTCGGGACCCCCGAACACCGGGGAGCTGTTTTTT.

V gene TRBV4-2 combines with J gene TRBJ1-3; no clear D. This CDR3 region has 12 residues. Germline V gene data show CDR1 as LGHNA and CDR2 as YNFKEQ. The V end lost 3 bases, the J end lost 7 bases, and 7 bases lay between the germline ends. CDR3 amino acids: CASSQGSNTIYF. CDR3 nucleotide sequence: TGTGCCAGCAGCCAGGGAAGTAACACCATATATTTT.

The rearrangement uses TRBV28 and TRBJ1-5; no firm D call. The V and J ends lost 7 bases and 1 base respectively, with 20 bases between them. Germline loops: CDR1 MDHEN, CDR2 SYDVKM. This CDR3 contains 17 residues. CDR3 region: CASNKLLLGFSNQPQHF. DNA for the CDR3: TGTGCCAGCAACAAACTTCTTTTGGGGTTCAGCAATCAGCCCCAGCATTTT.

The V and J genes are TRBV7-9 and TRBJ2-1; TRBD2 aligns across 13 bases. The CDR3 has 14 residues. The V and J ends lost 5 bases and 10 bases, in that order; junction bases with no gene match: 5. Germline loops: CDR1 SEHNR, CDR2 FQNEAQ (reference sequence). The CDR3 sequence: CASSRLAGGEEQFF. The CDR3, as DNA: TGTGCCAGCAGCCGACTAGCGGGAGGTGAGGAGCAGTTCTTC.

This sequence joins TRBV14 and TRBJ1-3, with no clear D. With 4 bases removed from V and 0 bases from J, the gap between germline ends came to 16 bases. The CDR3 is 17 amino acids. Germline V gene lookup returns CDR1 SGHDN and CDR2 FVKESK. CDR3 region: CASSRFHGSASGNTIYF. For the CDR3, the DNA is TGTGCCAGCAGCCGTTTCCACGGCAGCGCCTCTGGAAACACCATATATTTT.

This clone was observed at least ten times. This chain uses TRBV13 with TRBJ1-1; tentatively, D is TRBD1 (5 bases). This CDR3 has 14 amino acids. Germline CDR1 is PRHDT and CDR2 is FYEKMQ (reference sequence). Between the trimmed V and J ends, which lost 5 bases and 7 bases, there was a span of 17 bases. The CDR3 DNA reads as TGTGCCAGCAGCGATGGGGGAAAGGGATTTGAAGCTTTCTTT. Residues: CASSDGGKGFEAFF. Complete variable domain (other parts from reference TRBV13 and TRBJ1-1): AAGVIQSPRHLIKEKRETATLKCYPIPRHDTVYWYQQGPGQDPQFLISFYEKMQSDKGSIPDRFSAQQFSDYHSELNMSSLELGDSALYFCASSDGGKGFEAFFGQGTRLTVV.

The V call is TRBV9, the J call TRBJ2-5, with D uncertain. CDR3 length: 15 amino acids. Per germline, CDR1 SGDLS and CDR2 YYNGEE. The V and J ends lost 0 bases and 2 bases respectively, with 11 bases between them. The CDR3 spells CASSVADAQQETQYF. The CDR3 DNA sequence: TGTGCCAGCAGCGTAGCTGACGCCCAACAAGAGACCCAGTACTTC. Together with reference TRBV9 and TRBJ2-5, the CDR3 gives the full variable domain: DSGVTQTPKHLITATGQRVTLRCSPRSGDLSVYWYQQSLDQGLQFLIQYYNGEERAKGNILERFSAQQFPDLHSELNLSSLELGDSALYFCASSVADAQQETQYFGPGTRLLVL.